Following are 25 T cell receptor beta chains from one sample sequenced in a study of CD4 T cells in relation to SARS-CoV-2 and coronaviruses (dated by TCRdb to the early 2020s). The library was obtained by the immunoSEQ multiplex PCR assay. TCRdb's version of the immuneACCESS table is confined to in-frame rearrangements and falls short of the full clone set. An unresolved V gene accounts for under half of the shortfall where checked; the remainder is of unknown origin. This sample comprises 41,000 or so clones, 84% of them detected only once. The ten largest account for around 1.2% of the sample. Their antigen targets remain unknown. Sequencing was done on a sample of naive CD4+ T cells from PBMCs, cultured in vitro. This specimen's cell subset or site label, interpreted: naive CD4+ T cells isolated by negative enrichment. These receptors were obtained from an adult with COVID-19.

In nucleotides, the CDR3 is TGTGCCAGCAGTTACTCGCGGTCTACTAAGCAGTTCTTC. Translating gives CASSYSRSTKQFF. J is TRBJ2-1 and V is TRBV6-5; D is unresolved. The CDR3 length is 13 residues. Germline V gene sequence: CDR1 MNHEY, CDR2 SVGAGI. Deletions cut 0 bases from V and 11 bases from J, with 11 bases between.

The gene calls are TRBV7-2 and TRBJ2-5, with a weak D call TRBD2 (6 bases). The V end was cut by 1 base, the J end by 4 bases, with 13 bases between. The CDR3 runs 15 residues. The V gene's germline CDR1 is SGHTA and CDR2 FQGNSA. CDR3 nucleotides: TGTGCCAGCAGCTTAGTCGGGAGATCGGTAGAGACCCAGTACTTC. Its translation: CASSLVGRSVETQYF.

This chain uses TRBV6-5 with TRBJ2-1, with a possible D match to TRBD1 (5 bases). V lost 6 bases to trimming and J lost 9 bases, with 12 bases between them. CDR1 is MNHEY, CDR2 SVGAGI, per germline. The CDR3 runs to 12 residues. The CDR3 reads CASSKGKTEQFF. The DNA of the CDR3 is TGTGCCAGCAGCAAGGGGAAGACTGAGCAGTTCTTC.

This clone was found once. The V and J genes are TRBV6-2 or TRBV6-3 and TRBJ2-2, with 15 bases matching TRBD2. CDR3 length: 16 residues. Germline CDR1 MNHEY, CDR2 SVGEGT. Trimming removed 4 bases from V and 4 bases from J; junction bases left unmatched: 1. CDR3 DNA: TGTGCCAGCAGTTGGACTAGCGGGAGGGCCACCGGGGAGCTGTTTTTT. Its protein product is CASSWTSGRATGELFF.

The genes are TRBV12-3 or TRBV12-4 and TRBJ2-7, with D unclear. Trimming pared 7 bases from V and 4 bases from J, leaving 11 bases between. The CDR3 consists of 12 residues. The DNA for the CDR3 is TGTGCCAGCAATCATCTAGGGTACGAGCAGTACTTC. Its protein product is CASNHLGYEQYF.

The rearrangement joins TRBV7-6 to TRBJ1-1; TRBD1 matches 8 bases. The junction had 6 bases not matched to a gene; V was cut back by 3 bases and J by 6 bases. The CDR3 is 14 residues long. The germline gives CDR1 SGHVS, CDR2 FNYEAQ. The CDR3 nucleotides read TGTGCCAGCAGCTTCAGGGGGCGCCTAGCTGAAGCTTTCTTT. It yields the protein CASSFRGRLAEAFF.

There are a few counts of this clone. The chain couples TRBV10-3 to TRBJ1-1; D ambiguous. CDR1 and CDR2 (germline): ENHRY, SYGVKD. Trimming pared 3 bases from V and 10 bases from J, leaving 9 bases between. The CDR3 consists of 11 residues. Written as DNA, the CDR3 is TGTGCCATCAGTGACGTCTTCGGAGCTTTCTTT. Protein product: CAISDVFGAFF.

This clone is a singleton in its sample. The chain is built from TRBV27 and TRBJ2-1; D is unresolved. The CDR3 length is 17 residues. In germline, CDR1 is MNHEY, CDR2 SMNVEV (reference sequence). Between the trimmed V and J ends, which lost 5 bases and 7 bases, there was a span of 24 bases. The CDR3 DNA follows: TGTGCCAGCAGTCTGTACCTTAGGGTTGGCCGAGGAAATGAGCAGTTCTTC. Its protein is CASSLYLRVGRGNEQFF.

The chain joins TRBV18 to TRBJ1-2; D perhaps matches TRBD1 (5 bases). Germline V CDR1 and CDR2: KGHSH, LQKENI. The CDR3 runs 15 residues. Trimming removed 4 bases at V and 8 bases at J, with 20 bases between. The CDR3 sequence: CASSLRRGDAGGYTF. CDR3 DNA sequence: TGTGCCAGCTCACTCCGTCGGGGGGACGCAGGGGGCTACACCTTC.

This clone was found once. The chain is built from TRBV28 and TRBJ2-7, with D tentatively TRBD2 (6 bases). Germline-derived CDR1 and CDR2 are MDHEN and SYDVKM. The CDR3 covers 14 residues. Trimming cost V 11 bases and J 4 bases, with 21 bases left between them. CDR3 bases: TGTGCCGCACGGCCTGAACGGGAGCTGTACGAGCAGTACTTC. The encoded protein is CAARPERELYEQYF.

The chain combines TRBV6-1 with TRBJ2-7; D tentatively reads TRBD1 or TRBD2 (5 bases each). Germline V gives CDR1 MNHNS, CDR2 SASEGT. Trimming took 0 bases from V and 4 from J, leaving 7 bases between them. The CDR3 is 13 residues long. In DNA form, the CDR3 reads TGTGCCAGCAGTGAAGCTGAGGGGTACGAGCAGTACTTC. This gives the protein CASSEAEGYEQYF.

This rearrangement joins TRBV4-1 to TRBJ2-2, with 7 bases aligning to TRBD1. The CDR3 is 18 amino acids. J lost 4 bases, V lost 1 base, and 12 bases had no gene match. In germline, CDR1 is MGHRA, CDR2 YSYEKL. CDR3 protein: CASSQGLQGNSLTGELFF. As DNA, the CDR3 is TGCGCCAGCAGCCAAGGATTACAGGGGAATAGCCTCACCGGGGAGCTGTTTTTT.

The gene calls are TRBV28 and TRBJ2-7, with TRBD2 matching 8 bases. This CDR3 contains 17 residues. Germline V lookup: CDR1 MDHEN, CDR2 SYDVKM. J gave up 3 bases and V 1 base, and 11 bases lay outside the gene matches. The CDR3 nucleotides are TGTGCCAGCAGTTTATACTATAGCGGGAAAAACCGCTACGAGCAGTACTTC. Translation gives CASSLYYSGKNRYEQYF.

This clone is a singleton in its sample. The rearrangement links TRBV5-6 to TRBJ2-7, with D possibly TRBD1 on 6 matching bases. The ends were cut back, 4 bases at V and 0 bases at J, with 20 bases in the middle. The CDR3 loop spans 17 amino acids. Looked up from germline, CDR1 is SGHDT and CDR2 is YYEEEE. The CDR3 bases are TGTGCCAGCAGCCTGCGAAGTTACAGGGATAACTCCTACGAGCAGTACTTC. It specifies CASSLRSYRDNSYEQYF. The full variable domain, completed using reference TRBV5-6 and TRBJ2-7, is DAGVTQSPTHLIKTRGQQVTLRCSPKSGHDTVSWYQQALGQGPQFIFQYYEEEERQRGNFPDRFSGHQFPNYSSELNVNALLLGDSALYLCASSLRSYRDNSYEQYFGPGTRLTVT.

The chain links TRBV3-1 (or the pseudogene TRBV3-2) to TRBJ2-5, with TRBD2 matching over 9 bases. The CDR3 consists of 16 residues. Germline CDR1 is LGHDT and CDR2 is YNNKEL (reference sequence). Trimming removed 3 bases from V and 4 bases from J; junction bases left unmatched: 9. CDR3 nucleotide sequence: TGTGCCAGCAGCCAGGGGATAGCGGGAGCTGGAGAGACCCAGTACTTC. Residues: CASSQGIAGAGETQYF.

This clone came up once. CDR3 in DNA: TGTGCCAGCAGTCTTCACGCGGGAGGCGCCTACGAGCAGTACTTC. This encodes CASSLHAGGAYEQYF. The chain joins TRBV6-5 to TRBJ2-7; 8 bases match TRBD2. Looked up from germline, CDR1 is MNHEY and CDR2 is SVGAGI. Trimming took 5 bases from V and 2 from J; bases not matched to a gene: 8. The CDR3 has 15 amino acids.

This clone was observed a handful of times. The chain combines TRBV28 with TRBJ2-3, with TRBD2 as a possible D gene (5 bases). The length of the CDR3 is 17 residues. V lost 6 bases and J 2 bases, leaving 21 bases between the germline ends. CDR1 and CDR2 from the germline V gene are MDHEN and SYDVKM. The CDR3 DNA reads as TGTGCCAGCAGCCCTGTACGGGATTTGGGATTCACAGATACGCAGTATTTT. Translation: CASSPVRDLGFTDTQYF.

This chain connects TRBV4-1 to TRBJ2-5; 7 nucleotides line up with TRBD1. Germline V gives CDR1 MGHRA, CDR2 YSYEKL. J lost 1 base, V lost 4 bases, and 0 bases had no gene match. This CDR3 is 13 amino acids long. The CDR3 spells CASSRQGQETQYF. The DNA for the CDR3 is TGCGCCAGCAGCCGACAGGGCCAAGAGACCCAGTACTTC.

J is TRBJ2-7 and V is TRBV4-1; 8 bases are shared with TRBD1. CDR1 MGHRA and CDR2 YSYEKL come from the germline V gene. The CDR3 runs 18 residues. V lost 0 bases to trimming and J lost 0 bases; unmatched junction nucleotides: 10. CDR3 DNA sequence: TGCGCCAGCAGCCAAGATCCCGACAGGGGAGGAATCTCCTACGAGCAGTACTTC. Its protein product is CASSQDPDRGGISYEQYF.

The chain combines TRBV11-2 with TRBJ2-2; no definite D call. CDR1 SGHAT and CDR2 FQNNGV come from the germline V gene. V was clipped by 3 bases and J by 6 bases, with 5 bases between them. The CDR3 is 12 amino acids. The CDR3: CASSFRPGELFF. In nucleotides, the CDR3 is TGTGCCAGCAGCTTTCGTCCCGGGGAGCTGTTTTTT. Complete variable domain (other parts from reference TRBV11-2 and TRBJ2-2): EAGVAQSPRYKIIEKRQSVAFWCNPISGHATLYWYQQILGQGPKLLIQFQNNGVVDDSQLPKDRFSAERLKGVDSTLKIQPAKLEDSAVYLCASSFRPGELFFGEGSRLTVL.

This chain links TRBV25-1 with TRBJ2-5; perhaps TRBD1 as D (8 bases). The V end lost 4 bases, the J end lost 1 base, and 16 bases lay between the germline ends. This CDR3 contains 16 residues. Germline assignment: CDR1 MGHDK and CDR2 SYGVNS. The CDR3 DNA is TGTGCCAGCAGTGGACAGGGGAGGGGTCTCCAAGAGACCCAGTACTTC. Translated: CASSGQGRGLQETQYF. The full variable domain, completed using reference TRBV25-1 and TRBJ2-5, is EADIYQTPRYLVIGTGKKITLECSQTMGHDKMYWYQQDPGMELHLIHYSYGVNSTEKGDLSSESTVSRIRTEHFPLTLESARPSHTSQYLCASSGQGRGLQETQYFGPGTRLLVL.

Written as DNA, the CDR3 is TGCGCCAGCTCCCGGACAGCCAATGAGCAGTTCTTC. This encodes CASSRTANEQFF. V usage is TRBV5-1 and J usage is TRBJ2-1; D might be TRBD1 (6 bases). Trimming cost V 7 bases and J 6 bases, with 11 bases left between them. The germline gives CDR1 SGHRS, CDR2 YFSETQ. The CDR3 consists of 12 residues.

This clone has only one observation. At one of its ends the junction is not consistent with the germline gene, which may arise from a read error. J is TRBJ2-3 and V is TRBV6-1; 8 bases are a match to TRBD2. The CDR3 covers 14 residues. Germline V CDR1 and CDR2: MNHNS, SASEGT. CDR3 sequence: CASREAGAKDTQYF. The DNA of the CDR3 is TGTGCCAGCAGAGAAGCGGGAGCAAAAGATACGCAGTATTTT.

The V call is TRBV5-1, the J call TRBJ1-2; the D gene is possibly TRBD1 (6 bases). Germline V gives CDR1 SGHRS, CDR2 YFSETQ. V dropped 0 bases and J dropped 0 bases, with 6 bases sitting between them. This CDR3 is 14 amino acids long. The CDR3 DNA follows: TGCGCCAGCAGCTTGGGGACAGCTAACTATGGCTACACCTTC. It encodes CASSLGTANYGYTF.

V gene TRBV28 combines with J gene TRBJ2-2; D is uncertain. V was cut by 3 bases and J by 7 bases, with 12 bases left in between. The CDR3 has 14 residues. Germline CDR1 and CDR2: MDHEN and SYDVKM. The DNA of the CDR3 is TGTGCCAGCAGTTTGCAAGGGTCCGGCGGGGAGCTGTTTTTT. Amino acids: CASSLQGSGGELFF. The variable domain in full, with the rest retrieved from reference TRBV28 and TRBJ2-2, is DVKVTQSSRYLVKRTGEKVFLECVQDMDHENMFWYRQDPGLGLRLIYFSYDVKMKEKGDIPEGYSVSREKKERFSLILESASTNQTSMYLCASSLQGSGGELFFGEGSRLTVL.